This T cell receptor (beta chain) emerged from a study of T cell responses to AZD1222 COVID-19 vaccine. The assay was immunoSEQ multiplex PCR, and TCRdb's table has in-frame clones only and misses some. Of around 28,000 clones in the sample, around 78% are singletons; the top ten hold under 6.5%. V shed 3 bases and J shed 5 bases, with 14 bases lying between them. Germline-derived CDR1 and CDR2 are LNHDA and SQIVND (reference sequence). This CDR3 region has 15 residues. The clonotype originates from an adult in good health. This sequence joins TRBV19 and TRBJ2-1; D may match TRBD1 or TRBD2 (5 bases each). Sequencing used peripheral blood, obtained on day 0 of AZD1222 vaccination. The CDR3 DNA reads TGTGCCAGTAGTATTTTCGGGACGCAGAACAATGAGCAGTTCTTC. This sequence encodes CASSIFGTQNNEQFF.